Below are 12 T cell receptor beta chains sequenced from a single sample in a study of tumour-infiltrating T cells in Burkitt lymphoma. Libraries were prepared by immunoSEQ multiplex PCR; TCRdb keeps only in-frame clonotypes and omits some of them. In the table there are under 2,500 clones, roughly 14% of which are singletons. The sequencing sample was made of tumor tissue. The origin of the receptors is a human donor with Burkitt lymphoma.

The rearrangement links TRBV2 to TRBJ1-1; D unclear. This CDR3 is built from 13 residues. Trimming stripped 7 bases from V and 3 bases from J, with 12 bases between. Looked up from germline, CDR1 is SNHLY and CDR2 is FYNNEI. The CDR3 DNA follows: TGTGCCAGCAAATCCAATGGTGACACTGAAGCTTTCTTT. Encoded protein: CASKSNGDTEAFF.

The gene calls are TRBV7-2 and TRBJ2-1, with 10 bases matching TRBD2. J lost 6 bases, V lost 8 bases, and 10 bases had no gene match. This CDR3 has 15 amino acids. Germline CDR1 and CDR2: SGHTA and FQGNSA. The CDR3 loop reads CASARLQRGGNEQFF. DNA of the CDR3: TGTGCCAGCGCTAGACTACAGCGGGGGGGCAATGAGCAGTTCTTC.

This clone was picked up a small number of times. Other DNA variants within this sample encode the same CDR3. The rearrangement joins TRBV5-8 to TRBJ2-2; D call uncertain. This CDR3 has 13 residues. Trimming took 0 bases from V and 5 from J, leaving 5 bases between them. Germline CDR1 is SGHTS and CDR2 is YDEGEE. CDR3 sequence reads: CASSLAATGELFF. The CDR3 nucleotides read TGTGCCAGCAGCTTGGCTGCGACCGGGGAGCTGTTTTTT.

This clone was counted only a few times. The J gene is TRBJ2-2, the V gene TRBV7-9; D call uncertain. The CDR3 contains 12 residues. Per germline, CDR1 SEHNR and CDR2 FQNEAQ (reference sequence). The V end was cut by 7 bases, the J end by 7 bases, with 10 bases between. This CDR3 is CASNPPGGELFF. DNA for the CDR3: TGTGCCAGCAACCCTCCGGGCGGGGAGCTGTTTTTT. Using reference TRBV7-9 and TRBJ2-2 for the parts outside the CDR3, the full variable domain is DTGVSQNPRHKITKRGQNVTFRCDPISEHNRLYWYRQTLGQGPEFLTYFQNEAQLEKSRLLSDRFSAERPKGSFSTLEIQRTEQGDSAMYLCASNPPGGELFFGEGSRLTVL.

This chain connects TRBV10-3 to TRBJ1-6; TRBD1 aligns across 7 bases. The V and J ends lost 7 bases and 6 bases, in that order; junction bases with no gene match: 9. Germline assignment: CDR1 ENHRY and CDR2 SYGVKD. This CDR3 contains 15 residues. CDR3 loop: CAIKEDRVGNSPLHF. CDR3 coding DNA: TGTGCCATCAAAGAAGACAGGGTGGGTAATTCACCCCTCCACTTT.

This clone was recorded a few times. The gene calls are TRBV18 and TRBJ2-6; D ambiguous. The germline gives CDR1 KGHSH, CDR2 LQKENI. The CDR3 extends over 14 amino acids. The V gene lost 3 bases and the J gene lost 4 bases, with 7 bases spanning the gap. The CDR3 sequence: CASSPLSGANVLTF. The CDR3 DNA follows: TGTGCCAGCTCACCTCTTTCCGGGGCCAACGTCCTGACTTTC.

This chain uses TRBV7-9 with TRBJ2-3, with a tentative D call TRBD1 (5 bases). Germline values: CDR1 SEHNR, CDR2 FQNEAQ (reference sequence). Trimming removed 5 bases at V and 1 base at J, with 13 bases between. This CDR3 is 15 amino acids long. This chain's CDR3 is CASSDQGGGTDTQYF. The CDR3 nucleotides read TGTGCCAGCAGCGATCAGGGCGGCGGCACAGATACGCAGTATTTT.

V is TRBV9 and J is TRBJ1-1; D call uncertain. This CDR3 spans 14 amino acids. CDR1 and CDR2 from the germline V gene are SGDLS and YYNGEE. V lost 3 bases, J lost 5 bases, and 14 bases lay in between. CDR3 DNA: TGTGCCAGCAGCGCCTCATACGGTGGGACTGAAGCTTTCTTT. Translating it yields CASSASYGGTEAFF. The complete variable domain, with remaining parts taken from reference TRBV9 and TRBJ1-1, reads DSGVTQTPKHLITATGQRVTLRCSPRSGDLSVYWYQQSLDQGLQFLIQYYNGEERAKGNILERFSAQQFPDLHSELNLSSLELGDSALYFCASSASYGGTEAFFGQGTRLTVV.

The chain carries TRBV19 and TRBJ2-1, with D unresolved. There are 14 residues in the CDR3. Trimming removed 6 bases from V and 5 bases from J, with 14 bases in between. CDR1 is LNHDA and CDR2 is SQIVND in the germline V gene (reference sequence). The CDR3 DNA reads TGTGCCAGTAGAGTGGTAGGCCTAAACAATGAGCAGTTCTTC. Protein product: CASRVVGLNNEQFF.

The chain has TRBV27 and TRBJ1-5; D is unclear. This CDR3 is built from 14 residues. V dropped 2 bases and J dropped 3 bases, with 8 bases sitting between them. The germline V gene encodes CDR1 MNHEY and CDR2 SMNVEV (reference sequence). CDR3 sequence reads: CASSLRPVNQPQHF. The CDR3, as DNA: TGTGCCAGCAGTTTACGCCCGGTCAATCAGCCCCAGCATTTT.

This chain connects TRBV5-1 to TRBJ1-1; a weak D match, TRBD1 (6 bases). The CDR3 contains 14 residues. Germline CDR1 SGHRS, CDR2 YFSETQ. Between the trimmed V and J ends, which lost 3 bases and 2 bases, there was a span of 11 bases. The CDR3 nucleotides are TGCGCCAGCAGCTCAGGGGTATCAAACACTGAAGCTTTCTTT. Residues: CASSSGVSNTEAFF.

V gene TRBV30 combines with J gene TRBJ1-1; the D is unclear. This CDR3 is built from 11 residues. With 1 base removed from V and 10 bases from J, the gap between germline ends came to 10 bases. Germline assignment: CDR1 GTSNPN and CDR2 SVGIG (reference sequence). This CDR3 is CAWSAGVGAFF. In DNA, the CDR3 is TGTGCCTGGAGTGCCGGAGTGGGAGCTTTCTTT.